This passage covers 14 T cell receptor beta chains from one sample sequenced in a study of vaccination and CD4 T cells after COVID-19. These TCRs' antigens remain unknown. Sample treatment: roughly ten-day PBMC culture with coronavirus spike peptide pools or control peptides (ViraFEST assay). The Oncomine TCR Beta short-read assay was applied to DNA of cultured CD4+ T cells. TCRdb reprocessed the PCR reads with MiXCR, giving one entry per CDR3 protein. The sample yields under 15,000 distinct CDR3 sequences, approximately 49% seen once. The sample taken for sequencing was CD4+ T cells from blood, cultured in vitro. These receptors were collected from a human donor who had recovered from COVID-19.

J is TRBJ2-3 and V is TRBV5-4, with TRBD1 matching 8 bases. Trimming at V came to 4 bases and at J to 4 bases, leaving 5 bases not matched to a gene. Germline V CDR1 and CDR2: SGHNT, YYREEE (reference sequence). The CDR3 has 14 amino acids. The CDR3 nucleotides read TGTGCCAGCAGCAGACAGGGGACGGCAGATACGCAGTATTTT. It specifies CASSRQGTADTQYF.

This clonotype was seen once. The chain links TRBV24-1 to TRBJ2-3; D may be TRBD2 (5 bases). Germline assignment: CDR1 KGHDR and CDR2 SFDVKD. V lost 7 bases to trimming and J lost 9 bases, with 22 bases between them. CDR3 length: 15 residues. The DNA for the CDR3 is TGTGCCACCAGAGGTCGGCGGGCGAGAGGTGGGACGCAGTATTTT. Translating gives CATRGRRARGGTQYF.

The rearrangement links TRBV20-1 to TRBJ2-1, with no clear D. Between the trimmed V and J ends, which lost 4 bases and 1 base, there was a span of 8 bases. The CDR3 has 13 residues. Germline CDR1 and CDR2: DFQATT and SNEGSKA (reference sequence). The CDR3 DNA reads TGCAGTGCTAATCCTATTTCCTACAATGAGCAGTTCTTC. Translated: CSANPISYNEQFF.

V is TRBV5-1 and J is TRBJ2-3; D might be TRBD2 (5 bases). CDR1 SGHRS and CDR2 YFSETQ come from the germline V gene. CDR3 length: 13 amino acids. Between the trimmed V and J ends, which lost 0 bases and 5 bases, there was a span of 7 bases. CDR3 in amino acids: CASSLGAGDTQYF. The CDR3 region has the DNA TGCGCCAGCAGCTTGGGGGCGGGAGATACGCAGTATTTT.

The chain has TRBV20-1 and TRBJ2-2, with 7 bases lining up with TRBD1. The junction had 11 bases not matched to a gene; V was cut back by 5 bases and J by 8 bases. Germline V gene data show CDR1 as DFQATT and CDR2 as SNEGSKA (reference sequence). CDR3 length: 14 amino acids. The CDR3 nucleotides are TGCAGTGCTTCGAGAAGGGGGCTGGGAGGGGAGCTGTTTTTT. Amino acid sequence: CSASRRGLGGELFF.

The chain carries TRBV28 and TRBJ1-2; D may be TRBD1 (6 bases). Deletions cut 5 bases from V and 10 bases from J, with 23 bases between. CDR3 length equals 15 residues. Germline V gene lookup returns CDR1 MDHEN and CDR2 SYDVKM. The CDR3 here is CASSLLINREEDYTF. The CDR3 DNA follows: TGTGCCAGCAGTCTCCTCATCAACAGGGAAGAGGACTACACCTTC.

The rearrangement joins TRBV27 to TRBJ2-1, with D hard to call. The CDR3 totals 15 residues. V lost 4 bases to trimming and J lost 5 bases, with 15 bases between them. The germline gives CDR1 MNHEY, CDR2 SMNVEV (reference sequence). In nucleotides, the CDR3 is TGTGCCAGCAGTTCACCAGCCGGTGCGGACAATGAGCAGTTCTTC. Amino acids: CASSSPAGADNEQFF.

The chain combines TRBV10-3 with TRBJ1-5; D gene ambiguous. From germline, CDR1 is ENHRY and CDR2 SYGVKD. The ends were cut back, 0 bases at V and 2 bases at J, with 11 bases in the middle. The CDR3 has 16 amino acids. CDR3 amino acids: CAISESIGRGNQPQHF. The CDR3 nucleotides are TGTGCCATCAGTGAGTCGATTGGTAGGGGCAATCAGCCCCAGCATTTT.

DNA for the CDR3: TGTGCCAGTAGTAGGCTAGCGGGTTACAATGAGCAGTTCTTC. Protein sequence: CASSRLAGYNEQFF. The chain recombines TRBV19 with TRBJ2-1; 8 positions match TRBD2. Germline CDR1 and CDR2: LNHDA and SQIVND (reference sequence). This CDR3 contains 14 residues. V was clipped by 4 bases and J by 4 bases; unmatched bases: 3.

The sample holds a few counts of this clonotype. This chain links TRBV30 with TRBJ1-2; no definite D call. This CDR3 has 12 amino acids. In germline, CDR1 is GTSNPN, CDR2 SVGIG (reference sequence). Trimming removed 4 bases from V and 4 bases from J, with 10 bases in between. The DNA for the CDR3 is TGTGCCTGGAAGGCTGCTCTCTATGGCTACACCTTC. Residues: CAWKAALYGYTF.

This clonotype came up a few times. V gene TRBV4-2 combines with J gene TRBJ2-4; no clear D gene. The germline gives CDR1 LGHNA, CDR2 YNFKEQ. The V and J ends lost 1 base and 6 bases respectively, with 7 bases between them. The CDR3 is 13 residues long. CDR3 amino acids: CASSQGNGNIQYF. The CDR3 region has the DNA TGTGCCAGCAGCCAAGGTAACGGAAACATTCAGTACTTC.

The CDR3 sequence is CASSSGDSPRTEAFF. The CDR3 DNA reads as TGTGCCAGCAGCTCCGGGGACAGCCCGAGGACTGAAGCTTTCTTT. The rearrangement joins TRBV7-2 to TRBJ1-1; 7 nucleotides match TRBD1. The CDR3 sequence is 15 residues long. V trimming: 4 bases; J trimming: 5 bases; junction bases outside the gene matches: 10. Germline CDR1 reads SGHTA; CDR2 reads FQGNSA.

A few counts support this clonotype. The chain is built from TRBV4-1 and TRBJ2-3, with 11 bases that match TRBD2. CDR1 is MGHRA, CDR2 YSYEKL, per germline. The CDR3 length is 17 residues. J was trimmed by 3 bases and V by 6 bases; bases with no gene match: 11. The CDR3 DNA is TGCGCCAGCAGGCGGGGATTAGCGGGGGGGCTGACAGATACGCAGTATTTT. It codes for CASRRGLAGGLTDTQYF.

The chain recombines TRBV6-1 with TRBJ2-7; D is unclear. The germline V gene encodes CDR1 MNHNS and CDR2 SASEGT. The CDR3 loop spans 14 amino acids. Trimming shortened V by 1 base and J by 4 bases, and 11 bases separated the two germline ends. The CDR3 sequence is CASSEVRVLYEQYF. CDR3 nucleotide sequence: TGTGCCAGCAGTGAAGTTAGAGTTTTGTACGAGCAGTACTTC.